A selection of T cell receptor beta chains follows, all from one sample in a study of cytomegalovirus exposure and HLA in healthy donors. The method was immunoSEQ multiplex PCR; TCRdb's version includes in-frame clones alone and lacks a portion of them. The table has 100,000 to 150,000 clones, less than 80% seen once; the top ten hold over 2.5%. The sample taken for sequencing was PBMCs. All receptors come from a woman between 45 and 60 years old in good health and CMV-seronegative. CDR3s include the opening cysteine and the closing phenylalanine or tryptophan. D genes are given only for firm matches. Size values are once, few and many counts, or a class for expanded clones, and some rows have none.

j_call clone_size d_call v_call cdr3_nt cdr3_aa
TRBJ1-1 few TRBD1 TRBV19 TGTGCCAGTAGAAGTCCGGGACAGGCGTCCCTTATGAACACTGAAGCTTTCTTT CASRSPGQASLMNTEAFF
TRBJ1-1 once . TRBV5-1 TGCGCCAGCAGCTTCACTATGAACACTGAAGCTTTCTTT CASSFTMNTEAFF
TRBJ2-1 . TRBD1 TRBV30 TGTGCCTGGAGTGGGACAGGGTATGAGCAGTTCTTC CAWSGTGYEQFF
TRBJ1-5 . . TRBV6-1 TGTGCCAGCTCCATGCGGACAACATATCAGCCCCAGCATTTT CASSMRTTYQPQHF
TRBJ2-2 . TRBD2 TRBV28 TGTGCCAGCAGTCCACACCCGGGACGGGAGGAAATCGGGGAGCTGTTTTTT CASSPHPGREEIGELFF
TRBJ2-3 few . TRBV7-9 TGTTCCAGCACCCAAACCTCAGGGGACCCGCGGTATTTT CSSTQTSGDPRYF
TRBJ2-7 . . TRBV6-5 TGTGCCAGCAGCTCCCGGGAGCAGGTGTACGAGCAGTACTTC CASSSREQVYEQYF
TRBJ2-5 . TRBD1 TRBV19 TGTGCCAGCCGACAGGGTCAGGAGACCCAGTACTTC CASRQGQETQYF
TRBJ1-1 . . TRBV2 TGTGCCAGCAGTGAAGATGGGGGCGTCAACACTGAAGCTTTCTTT CASSEDGGVNTEAFF
TRBJ2-3 few TRBD2 TRBV18 TGTGCCAGCTCACTGGGACTAGCGGGAGCTGATACGCAGTATTTT CASSLGLAGADTQYF